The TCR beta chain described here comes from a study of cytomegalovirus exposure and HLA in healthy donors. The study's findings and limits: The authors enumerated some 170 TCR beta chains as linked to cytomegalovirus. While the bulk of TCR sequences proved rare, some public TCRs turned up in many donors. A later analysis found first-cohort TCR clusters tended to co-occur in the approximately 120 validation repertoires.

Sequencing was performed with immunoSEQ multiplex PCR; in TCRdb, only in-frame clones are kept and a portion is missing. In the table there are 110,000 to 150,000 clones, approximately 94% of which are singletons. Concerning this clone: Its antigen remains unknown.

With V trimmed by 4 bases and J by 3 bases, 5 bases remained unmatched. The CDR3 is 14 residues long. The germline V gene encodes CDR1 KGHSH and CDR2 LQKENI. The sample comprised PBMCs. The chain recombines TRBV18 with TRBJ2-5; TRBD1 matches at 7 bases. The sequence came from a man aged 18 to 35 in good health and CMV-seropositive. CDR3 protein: CASSHRDRKETQYF. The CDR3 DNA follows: TGTGCCAGCTCACACCGGGACAGAAAAGAGACCCAGTACTTC.